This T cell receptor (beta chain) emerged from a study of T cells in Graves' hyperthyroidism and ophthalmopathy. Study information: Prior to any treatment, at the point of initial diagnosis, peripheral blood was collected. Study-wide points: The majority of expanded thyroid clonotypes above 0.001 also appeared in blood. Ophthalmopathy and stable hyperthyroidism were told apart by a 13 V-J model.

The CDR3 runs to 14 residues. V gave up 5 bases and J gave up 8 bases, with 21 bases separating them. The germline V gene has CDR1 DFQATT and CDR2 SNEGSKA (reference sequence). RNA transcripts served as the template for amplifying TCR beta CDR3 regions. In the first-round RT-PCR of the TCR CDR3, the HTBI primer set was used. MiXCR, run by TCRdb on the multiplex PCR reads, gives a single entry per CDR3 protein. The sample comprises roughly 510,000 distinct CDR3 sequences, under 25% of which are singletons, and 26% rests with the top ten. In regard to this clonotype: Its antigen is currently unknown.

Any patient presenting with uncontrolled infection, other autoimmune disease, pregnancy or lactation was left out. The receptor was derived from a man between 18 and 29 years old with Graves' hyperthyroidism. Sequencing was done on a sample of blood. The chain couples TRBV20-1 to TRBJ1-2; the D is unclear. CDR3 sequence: CSAPLDKEGEGYTF. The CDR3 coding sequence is TGCAGTGCTCCGCTCGACAAGGAAGGAGAGGGCTACACCTTC.